The rows below give T cell receptor beta chains drawn from one sample of a study of cytotoxic CD8 clonotypes in ibrutinib-treated CLL. The assay was immunoSEQ multiplex PCR, and TCRdb's table has in-frame clones only and misses some. The sample contains 45,000 to 60,000 clones, 55% to 65% of which appear only once. The input for sequencing was PBMCs, taken after 24 months of ibrutinib treatment. Every receptor here comes from a human donor with chronic lymphocytic leukemia. Both conserved end residues are part of each CDR3. The order of the fields is CDR3 DNA, CDR3 protein, D gene, clone size, J gene, CDR3 length, V gene. The D gene is left open where the match is weak. Only some rows state a clone size, as once, few, many or a class for expanded clones.

cdr3_nt: TGTGCCAGCACCTCCGGACAGGGTGGCCAGCCCCAGCATTTT
cdr3_aa: CASTSGQGGQPQHF
d_call: TRBD1
clone_size: .
j_call: TRBJ1-5
cdr3_length: 14
v_call: TRBV6-5

cdr3_nt: TGTGCCATCAGTGAAGGGGTGTTTCCCGGGGAGCTGTTTTTT
cdr3_aa: CAISEGVFPGELFF
d_call: .
clone_size: many
j_call: TRBJ2-2
cdr3_length: 14
v_call: TRBV10-3

cdr3_nt: TGTGCCAGTAGTATAGAACAGGCCTACGAGCAGTACTTC
cdr3_aa: CASSIEQAYEQYF
d_call: .
clone_size: .
j_call: TRBJ2-7
cdr3_length: 13
v_call: TRBV19

cdr3_nt: TGTGCCATCGCAGTGGGGGTTGCGGGGGCGAGTGAAGCTTTCTTT
cdr3_aa: CAIAVGVAGASEAFF
d_call: .
clone_size: few
j_call: TRBJ1-1
cdr3_length: 15
v_call: TRBV6-6

cdr3_nt: TGTGCCAGCAGCTTTGGGGGACAGGAGACCCAGTACTTC
cdr3_aa: CASSFGGQETQYF
d_call: TRBD1
clone_size: .
j_call: TRBJ2-5
cdr3_length: 13
v_call: TRBV7-9

cdr3_nt: TGTGCCAGCAGTTACTCGATTACCGGAAACACCATATATTTT
cdr3_aa: CASSYSITGNTIYF
d_call: .
clone_size: many
j_call: TRBJ1-3
cdr3_length: 14
v_call: TRBV6-6

cdr3_nt: TGTGCCAGCAGCCGCAGACTAGTTAGGGTAGATACGCAGTATTTT
cdr3_aa: CASSRRLVRVDTQYF
d_call: .
clone_size: .
j_call: TRBJ2-3
cdr3_length: 15
v_call: TRBV13

cdr3_nt: TGTGCCAGCAGTTCCAATGGTCGGACTAGCGGGAGAGGTGTCAATGAGCAGTTCTTC
cdr3_aa: CASSSNGRTSGRGVNEQFF
d_call: TRBD2
clone_size: .
j_call: TRBJ2-1
cdr3_length: 19
v_call: TRBV28

cdr3_nt: TGTGCCAGCAGTGAAGTGATCGGGGGCGTTTCACCCCTCCACTTT
cdr3_aa: CASSEVIGGVSPLHF
d_call: .
clone_size: .
j_call: TRBJ1-6
cdr3_length: 15
v_call: TRBV6-1

cdr3_nt: TGTGCCAGCAGTCGGACAGGGGTTAACTATGGCTACACCTTC
cdr3_aa: CASSRTGVNYGYTF
d_call: TRBD1
clone_size: .
j_call: TRBJ1-2
cdr3_length: 14
v_call: TRBV6-6

cdr3_nt: TGTGCCAGCAGCAGAGGACTAGCGGGGGGCCAAGAGACCCAGTACTTC
cdr3_aa: CASSRGLAGGQETQYF
d_call: TRBD2
clone_size: .
j_call: TRBJ2-5
cdr3_length: 16
v_call: TRBV7-2

cdr3_nt: TGTGCCAGCAGCTTAGGGCGGGGGGTTCGCACCGGGGAGCTGTTTTTT
cdr3_aa: CASSLGRGVRTGELFF
d_call: TRBD2
clone_size: once
j_call: TRBJ2-2
cdr3_length: 16
v_call: TRBV7-6

cdr3_nt: TGTGCCAGCAGTGACTCGTGGACAGACACCGGGGAGCTGTTTTTT
cdr3_aa: CASSDSWTDTGELFF
d_call: .
clone_size: .
j_call: TRBJ2-2
cdr3_length: 15
v_call: TRBV6-4

cdr3_nt: TGTGCCAGCAGCCGGGGACAGCACTATGGCTACACCTTC
cdr3_aa: CASSRGQHYGYTF
d_call: TRBD1
clone_size: few
j_call: TRBJ1-2
cdr3_length: 13
v_call: TRBV14

cdr3_nt: TGTGCCAGCACGAGGTCCCCAAAGGGGACCCAGTACTTC
cdr3_aa: CASTRSPKGTQYF
d_call: .
clone_size: .
j_call: TRBJ2-5
cdr3_length: 13
v_call: TRBV6-6

cdr3_nt: TGTGCCAGCAGACAAAGGGGGGACTACTATGGCTACACCTTC
cdr3_aa: CASRQRGDYYGYTF
d_call: .
clone_size: few
j_call: TRBJ1-2
cdr3_length: 14
v_call: TRBV13

cdr3_nt: TGTGCCAGCAGCTTGGCGGGGAATCAGCCCCAGCATTTT
cdr3_aa: CASSLAGNQPQHF
d_call: .
clone_size: .
j_call: TRBJ1-5
cdr3_length: 13
v_call: TRBV5-6

cdr3_nt: TGCGCCAGCACCTTCCTTTGGCAGGGCGATCAGCCCCAGCATTTT
cdr3_aa: CASTFLWQGDQPQHF
d_call: .
clone_size: few
j_call: TRBJ1-5
cdr3_length: 15
v_call: TRBV10-2

cdr3_nt: TGTGCCAGCAGGCTCGGGGCTTGGAATTCACCCCTCCACTTT
cdr3_aa: CASRLGAWNSPLHF
d_call: .
clone_size: once
j_call: TRBJ1-6
cdr3_length: 14
v_call: TRBV6-5

cdr3_nt: TGTGCCAGCAGCTTAGCATGGCAGACCACTGAAGCTTTCTTT
cdr3_aa: CASSLAWQTTEAFF
d_call: .
clone_size: many
j_call: TRBJ1-1
cdr3_length: 14
v_call: TRBV7-8

cdr3_nt: TGTGCCAGCAGTTTCGAGGGAGTCAGCACCGGGGAGCTGTTTTTT
cdr3_aa: CASSFEGVSTGELFF
d_call: .
clone_size: many
j_call: TRBJ2-2
cdr3_length: 15
v_call: TRBV28

cdr3_nt: TGTGCCAGCAGCTTACGACTGGATGAAAAACTGTTTTTT
cdr3_aa: CASSLRLDEKLFF
d_call: .
clone_size: few
j_call: TRBJ1-4
cdr3_length: 13
v_call: TRBV7-7

cdr3_nt: TGCGCCAGCAGTGATGGGGTCATGAACACTGAAGCTTTCTTT
cdr3_aa: CASSDGVMNTEAFF
d_call: .
clone_size: .
j_call: TRBJ1-1
cdr3_length: 14
v_call: TRBV10-2

cdr3_nt: TGTGCCAGCAGCCCGGGTGGGGGGGATAACTATGGCTACACCTTC
cdr3_aa: CASSPGGGDNYGYTF
d_call: .
clone_size: .
j_call: TRBJ1-2
cdr3_length: 15
v_call: TRBV7-2

cdr3_nt: TGCGCCAGCAGCTTGGAATGGACCGCCAAACTGTTTTTT
cdr3_aa: CASSLEWTAKLFF
d_call: .
clone_size: .
j_call: TRBJ1-4
cdr3_length: 13
v_call: TRBV5-1

cdr3_nt: TGTGCCAGCAGCTTAGGCCGACTAGCCTCTAACACAGATACGCAGTATTTT
cdr3_aa: CASSLGRLASNTDTQYF
d_call: TRBD2
clone_size: once
j_call: TRBJ2-3
cdr3_length: 17
v_call: TRBV11-3

cdr3_nt: TGTGCCAGCAGCCAAGGCGGGAACACTGAAGCTTTCTTT
cdr3_aa: CASSQGGNTEAFF
d_call: .
clone_size: .
j_call: TRBJ1-1
cdr3_length: 13
v_call: TRBV4-2

cdr3_nt: TGTGCCAGTAGCCTCGGGACAGGGTTGAGTGAGCAGTTCTTC
cdr3_aa: CASSLGTGLSEQFF
d_call: TRBD1
clone_size: .
j_call: TRBJ2-1
cdr3_length: 14
v_call: TRBV19

cdr3_nt: TGCAGCGTTGACGCCGGCAGGGGGCTACCCGGGGAGCTGTTTTTT
cdr3_aa: CSVDAGRGLPGELFF
d_call: TRBD1
clone_size: .
j_call: TRBJ2-2
cdr3_length: 15
v_call: TRBV29-1

cdr3_nt: TGTGCCAGTAGTCGCATCCTTAGTAGCCAAGAGACCCAGTACTTC
cdr3_aa: CASSRILSSQETQYF
d_call: .
clone_size: .
j_call: TRBJ2-5
cdr3_length: 15
v_call: TRBV19

cdr3_nt: TGTGCCAGTACTCAGGGGGCTTTGGGATATGGCTACACCTTC
cdr3_aa: CASTQGALGYGYTF
d_call: TRBD1
clone_size: few
j_call: TRBJ1-2
cdr3_length: 14
v_call: TRBV19

cdr3_nt: TGTGCCAGCAGCCGGGACTCCAGCAATCAGCCCCAGCATTTT
cdr3_aa: CASSRDSSNQPQHF
d_call: .
clone_size: many
j_call: TRBJ1-5
cdr3_length: 14
v_call: TRBV9

cdr3_nt: TGCGCCAGCAGCCAAGTCGCCGCCGCAGCAAGTGGGGCCAACGTCCTGACTTTC
cdr3_aa: CASSQVAAAASGANVLTF
d_call: .
clone_size: .
j_call: TRBJ2-6
cdr3_length: 18
v_call: TRBV4-1

cdr3_nt: TGTGCCAGCATGGCGAGGGACACCCCGACCGGGGAGCTGTTTTTT
cdr3_aa: CASMARDTPTGELFF
d_call: .
clone_size: few
j_call: TRBJ2-2
cdr3_length: 15
v_call: TRBV27

cdr3_nt: TGTGCCAGCTCCCCACCAGGTCTAGGGAGGGGTAGCTCCTACAATGAGCAGTTCTTC
cdr3_aa: CASSPPGLGRGSSYNEQFF
d_call: TRBD2
clone_size: .
j_call: TRBJ2-1
cdr3_length: 19
v_call: TRBV28

cdr3_nt: TGCGCCAGCAGCGGGCAGGGTGCACTCTATGGCTACACCTTC
cdr3_aa: CASSGQGALYGYTF
d_call: .
clone_size: few
j_call: TRBJ1-2
cdr3_length: 14
v_call: TRBV5-1

cdr3_nt: TGTGCCAGCAGCTCAGGGATGAACACTGAAGCTTTCTTT
cdr3_aa: CASSSGMNTEAFF
d_call: .
clone_size: .
j_call: TRBJ1-1
cdr3_length: 13
v_call: TRBV7-2

cdr3_nt: TGCGCCAGCAGCTACCGGGACAGACGCACAGATACGCAGTATTTT
cdr3_aa: CASSYRDRRTDTQYF
d_call: TRBD1
clone_size: .
j_call: TRBJ2-3
cdr3_length: 15
v_call: TRBV5-1

cdr3_nt: TGTGCCACCAGCAAGATTCACACTGAAGCTTTCTTT
cdr3_aa: CATSKIHTEAFF
d_call: .
clone_size: few
j_call: TRBJ1-1
cdr3_length: 12
v_call: TRBV15

cdr3_nt: TGTGCCAGCAGCTTGAGAGACAGGGTGGGGAACAATGAGCAGTTCTTC
cdr3_aa: CASSLRDRVGNNEQFF
d_call: TRBD1
clone_size: .
j_call: TRBJ2-1
cdr3_length: 16
v_call: TRBV7-9